This TCR beta chain was sequenced during a study of shared T cell receptors in the human thymus. The CDR3 has 18 residues. V gave up 2 bases and J gave up 4 bases, with 21 bases separating them. Germline V gene sequence: CDR1 MNHEY, CDR2 SMNVEV (reference sequence). Sequencing was performed with immunoSEQ multiplex PCR; in TCRdb, only in-frame clones are kept and a portion is missing. The sample yields about 710,000 clones, 80% to 90% seen once. The data also belong to a second study, concerning human thymus T cells. This second study notes: Resections from corrective heart surgery provided thymus tissue. Related studies found that unrelated individuals share highly overlapping thymic repertoires.

This TCR derives from a boy in the first two years of life with a congenital heart defect. V usage is TRBV27 and J usage is TRBJ2-1; the D gene is possibly TRBD2 (7 bases). The sample comprised thymocytes. The CDR3 is CASSLRPSGTTFYNEQFF. As DNA, the CDR3 is TGTGCCAGCAGTTTAAGGCCCAGCGGGACAACCTTTTACAATGAGCAGTTCTTC.